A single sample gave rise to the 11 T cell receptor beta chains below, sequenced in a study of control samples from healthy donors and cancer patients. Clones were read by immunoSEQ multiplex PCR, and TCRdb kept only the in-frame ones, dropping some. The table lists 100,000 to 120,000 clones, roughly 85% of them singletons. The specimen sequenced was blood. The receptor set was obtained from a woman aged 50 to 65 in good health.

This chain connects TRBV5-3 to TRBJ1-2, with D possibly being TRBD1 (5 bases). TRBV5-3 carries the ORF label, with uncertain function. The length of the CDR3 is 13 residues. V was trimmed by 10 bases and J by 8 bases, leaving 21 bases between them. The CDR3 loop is CAGENGHSPGYTF. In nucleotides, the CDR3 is TGTGCCGGGGAAAACGGACACTCGCCCGGCTACACCTTC.

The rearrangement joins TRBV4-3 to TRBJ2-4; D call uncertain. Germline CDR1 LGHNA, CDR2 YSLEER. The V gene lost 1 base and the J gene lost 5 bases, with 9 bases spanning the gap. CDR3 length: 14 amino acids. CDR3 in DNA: TGCGCCAGCAGCCAAGGCGTTGCGGAAAACATTCAGTACTTC. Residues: CASSQGVAENIQYF.

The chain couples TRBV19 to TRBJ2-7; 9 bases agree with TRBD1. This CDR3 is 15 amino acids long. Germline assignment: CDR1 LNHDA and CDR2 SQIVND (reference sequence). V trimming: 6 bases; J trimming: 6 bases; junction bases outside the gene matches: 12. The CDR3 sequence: CASRATGTGWLEQYF. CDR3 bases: TGTGCCAGTAGAGCAACCGGGACAGGGTGGCTCGAGCAGTACTTC.

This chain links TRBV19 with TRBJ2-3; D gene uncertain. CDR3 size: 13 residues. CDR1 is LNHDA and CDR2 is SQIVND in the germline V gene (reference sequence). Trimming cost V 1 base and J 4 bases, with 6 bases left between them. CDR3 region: CASSIGPADTQYF. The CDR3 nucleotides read TGTGCCAGTAGTATAGGCCCCGCAGATACGCAGTATTTT.

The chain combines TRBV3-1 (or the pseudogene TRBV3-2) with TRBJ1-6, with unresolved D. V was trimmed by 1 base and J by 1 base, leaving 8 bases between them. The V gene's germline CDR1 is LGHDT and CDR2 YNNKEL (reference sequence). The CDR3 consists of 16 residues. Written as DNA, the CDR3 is TGTGCCAGCAGCCAAGCCCAGGATTCCTATAATTCACCCCTCCACTTT. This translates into CASSQAQDSYNSPLHF.

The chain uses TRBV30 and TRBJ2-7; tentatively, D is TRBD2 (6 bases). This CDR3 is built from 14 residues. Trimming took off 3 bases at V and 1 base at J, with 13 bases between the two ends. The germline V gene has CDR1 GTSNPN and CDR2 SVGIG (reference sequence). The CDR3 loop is CAWSFGTGSYEQYF. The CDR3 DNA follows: TGTGCCTGGAGCTTCGGGACTGGGTCCTACGAGCAGTACTTC.

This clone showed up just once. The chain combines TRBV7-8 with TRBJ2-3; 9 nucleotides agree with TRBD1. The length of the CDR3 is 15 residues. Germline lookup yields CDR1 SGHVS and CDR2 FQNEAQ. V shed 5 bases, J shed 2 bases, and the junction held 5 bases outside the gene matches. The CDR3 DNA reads TGTGCCAGCAGCGCCGGGACAGGGTCCACAGATACGCAGTATTTT. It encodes CASSAGTGSTDTQYF.

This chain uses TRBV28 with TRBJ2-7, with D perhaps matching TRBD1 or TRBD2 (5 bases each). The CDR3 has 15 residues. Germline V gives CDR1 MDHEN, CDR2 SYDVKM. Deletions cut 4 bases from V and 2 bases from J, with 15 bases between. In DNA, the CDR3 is TGTGCCAGCAGTTCTTTCCGGGACCGAGCCTACGAGCAGTACTTC. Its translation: CASSSFRDRAYEQYF.

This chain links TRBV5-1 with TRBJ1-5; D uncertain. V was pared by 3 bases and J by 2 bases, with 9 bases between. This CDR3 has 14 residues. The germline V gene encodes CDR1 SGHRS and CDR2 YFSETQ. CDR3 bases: TGCGCCAGCAGCTCGGACGGCCGCAATCAGCCCCAGCATTTT. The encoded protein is CASSSDGRNQPQHF.

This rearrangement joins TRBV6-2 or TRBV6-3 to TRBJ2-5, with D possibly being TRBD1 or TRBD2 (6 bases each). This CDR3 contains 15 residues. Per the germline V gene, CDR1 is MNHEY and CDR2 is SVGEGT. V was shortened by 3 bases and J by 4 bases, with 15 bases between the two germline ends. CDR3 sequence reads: CASSYGRGGGETQYF. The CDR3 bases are TGTGCCAGCAGTTATGGCAGGGGAGGAGGAGAGACCCAGTACTTC.

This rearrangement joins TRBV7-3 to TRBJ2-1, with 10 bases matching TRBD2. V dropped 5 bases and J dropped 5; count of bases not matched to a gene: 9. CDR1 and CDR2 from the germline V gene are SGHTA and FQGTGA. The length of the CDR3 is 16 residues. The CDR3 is CASSPWGAGGDNEQFF. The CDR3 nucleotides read TGTGCCAGCAGCCCCTGGGGAGCGGGAGGGGACAATGAGCAGTTCTTC. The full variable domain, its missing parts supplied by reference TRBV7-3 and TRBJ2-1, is GAGVSQTPSNKVTEKGKYVELRCDPISGHTALYWYRQSLGQGPEFLIYFQGTGAADDSGLPNDRFFAVRPEGSVSTLKIQRTERGDSAVYLCASSPWGAGGDNEQFFGPGTRLTVL.